What follows is one T cell receptor beta chain and its context. At one of its ends the junction is not consistent with the germline gene, which may arise from a read error. Primed by a sample-barcoded 5' primer and a J-beta primer mix, a second PCR proceeded for roughly 6 to 12 cycles. TCRdb re-derived calls from the 5' RACE reads in MiXCR, one entry per CDR3 protein. The table records around 710,000 distinct CDR3 sequences, about 42% of them present only once. This specimen belongs to a study of blood T cells in healthy people across ages. The CDR3 is 13 amino acids. Germline V CDR1 and CDR2: MNHNY, SVGAGI (reference sequence).

Sequencing was done on a sample of blood. The sequence was obtained from a woman aged 60 to 75 in good health. V usage is TRBV6-6 and J usage is TRBJ1-2; D may be TRBD1 (5 bases). CDR3 sequence reads: CASTQGRYYGYTF. As DNA, the CDR3 is TGTGCCAGCACCCAGGGACGGTACTACGGCTACACCTTC.